This TCR beta chain was observed in a study of CXCR3-negative and CXCR3-positive naive CD8 T cells. Study-wide results and caveats: TRBV-TRBJ usage was alike in naive CXCR3-negative and CXCR3-positive cells but differed in memory cells. In CXCR3-positive naive cells, the TRB CDR3s were more hydrophobic than in CXCR3-negative naive cells.

UMI-labeled 5' RACE TRB cDNA libraries were prepared from the cells. TCRdb reprocessed the 5' RACE reads and keeps a single row for each CDR3 protein, giving no DNA. The sample holds roughly 90,000 distinct CDR3 sequences. Naive CD8+ T cells showed a CD45RO-CCR7+CD27+CD95- phenotype. With regard to this clonotype: What it binds is unknown.

The CDR3 totals 12 residues. From germline, CDR1 is SGHAT and CDR2 FQNNGV. The TCR was taken from a human donor in good health. Some clones in this sample may be carry-over from other donors' samples. The sample was naive CXCR3- CD8+ T cells from blood. As to subset: CD45RO-CCR7+CD27+CD95- naive CD8+ T cells lacking CXCR3 (TNR3-). V gene TRBV11-2 combines with J gene TRBJ2-1. The CDR3 loop reads CASSFSGNEQFF.